This T cell receptor (beta chain) was sequenced in a study of blood T cell repertoires in COVID-19. Study as a whole: The origin of the acute and convalescent COVID-19 samples was the United States, Italy and Spain. T cells, B-cell-depleted T cells, or PBMCs provided the cDNA or gDNA that served as material.

The authors' processing: The authors estimated nucleated cell counts from reference gene primer amplification. Assay used: immunoSEQ multiplex PCR; TCRdb lists only in-frame clones, some missing. V and J calls and clone size are those listed in that table; D and trimming were worked out from the DNA. The table records 120,000 or so clones, about four fifths of them present only once. The trim removed 1 base at V and 5 bases at J, leaving 0 bases unmatched. There are 14 residues in the CDR3. Looked up from germline, CDR1 is SGHTA and CDR2 is FQGNSA. The chain carries TRBV7-2 and TRBJ2-5, with 11 bases fitting TRBD2. This receptor was identified in a human donor in a cohort sampled during active COVID-19. The source material was peripheral blood. CDR3 loop: CASSLGTSGETQYF. Written as DNA, the CDR3 is TGTGCCAGCAGCTTAGGGACTAGCGGGGAGACCCAGTACTTC. Combining the CDR3 with reference TRBV7-2 and TRBJ2-5 gives the whole variable domain GAGVSQSPSNKVTEKGKDVELRCDPISGHTALYWYRQSLGQGLEFLIYFQGNSAPDKSGLPSDRFSAERTGGSVSTLTIQRTQQEDSAVYLCASSLGTSGETQYFGPGTRLLVL.